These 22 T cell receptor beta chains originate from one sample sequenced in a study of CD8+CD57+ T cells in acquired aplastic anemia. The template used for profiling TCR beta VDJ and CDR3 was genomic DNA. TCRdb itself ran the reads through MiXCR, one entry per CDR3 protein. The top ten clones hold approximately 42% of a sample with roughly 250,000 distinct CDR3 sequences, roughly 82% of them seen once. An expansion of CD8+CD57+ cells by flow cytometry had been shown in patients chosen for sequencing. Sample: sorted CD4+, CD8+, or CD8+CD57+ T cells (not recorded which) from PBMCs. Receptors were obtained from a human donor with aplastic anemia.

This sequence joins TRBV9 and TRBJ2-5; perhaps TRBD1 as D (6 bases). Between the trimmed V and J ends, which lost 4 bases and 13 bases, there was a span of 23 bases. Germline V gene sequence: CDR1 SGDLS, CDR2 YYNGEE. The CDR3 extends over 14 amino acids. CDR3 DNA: TGTGCCAGCAGCCGAACCGGGTCCAAGGGGGAGCTGTACTTC. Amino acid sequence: CASSRTGSKGELYF.

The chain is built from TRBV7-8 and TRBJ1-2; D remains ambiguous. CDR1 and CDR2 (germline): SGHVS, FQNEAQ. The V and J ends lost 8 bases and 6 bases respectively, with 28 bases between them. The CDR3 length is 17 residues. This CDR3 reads CASGERDTEGAVDGYTF. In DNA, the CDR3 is TGTGCCAGCGGGGAACGCGATACAGAGGGAGCGGTTGATGGCTACACCTTC.

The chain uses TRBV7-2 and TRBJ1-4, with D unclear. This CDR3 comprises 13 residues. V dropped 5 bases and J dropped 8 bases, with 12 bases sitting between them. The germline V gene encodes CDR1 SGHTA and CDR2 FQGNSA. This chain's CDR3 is CASSPNPGEKLFF. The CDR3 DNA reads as TGTGCCAGCAGCCCAAATCCGGGGGAAAAACTGTTTTTT.

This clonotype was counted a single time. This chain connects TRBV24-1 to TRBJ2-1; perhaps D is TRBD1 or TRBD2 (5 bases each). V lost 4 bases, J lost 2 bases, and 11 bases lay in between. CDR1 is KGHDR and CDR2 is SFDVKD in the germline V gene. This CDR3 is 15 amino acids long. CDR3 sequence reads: CATSDGAIPYNEQFF. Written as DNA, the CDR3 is TGTGCCACCAGTGACGGGGCGATTCCCTACAATGAGCAGTTCTTC.

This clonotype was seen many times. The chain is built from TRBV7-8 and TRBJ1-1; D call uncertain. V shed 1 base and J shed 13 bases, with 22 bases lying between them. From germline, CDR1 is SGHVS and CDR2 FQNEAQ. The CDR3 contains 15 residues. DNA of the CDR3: TGTGCCAGCAGCTTAGATGGAGGTCCCGATACGCAGTATTTCTTT. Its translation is CASSLDGGPDTQYFF.

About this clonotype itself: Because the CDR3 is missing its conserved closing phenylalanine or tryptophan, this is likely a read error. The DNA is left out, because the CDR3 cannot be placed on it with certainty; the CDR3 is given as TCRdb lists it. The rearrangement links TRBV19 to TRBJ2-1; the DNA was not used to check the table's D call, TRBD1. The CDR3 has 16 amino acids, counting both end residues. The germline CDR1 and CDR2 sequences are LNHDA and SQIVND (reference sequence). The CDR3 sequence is CASSGGSGNTIYFQEV.

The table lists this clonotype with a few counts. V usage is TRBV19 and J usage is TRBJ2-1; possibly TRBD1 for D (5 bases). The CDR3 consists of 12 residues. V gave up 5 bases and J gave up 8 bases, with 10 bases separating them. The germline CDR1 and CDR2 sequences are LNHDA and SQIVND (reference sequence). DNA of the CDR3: TGTGCCAGTAGTCCCCCAGGGTATGAGCAGTTCTTC. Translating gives CASSPPGYEQFF. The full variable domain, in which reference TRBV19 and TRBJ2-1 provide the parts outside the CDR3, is DGGITQSPKYLFRKEGQNVTLSCEQNLNHDAMYWYRQDPGQGLRLIYYSQIVNDFQKGDIAEGYSVSREKKESFPLTVTSAQKNPTAFYLCASSPPGYEQFFGPGTRLTVL.

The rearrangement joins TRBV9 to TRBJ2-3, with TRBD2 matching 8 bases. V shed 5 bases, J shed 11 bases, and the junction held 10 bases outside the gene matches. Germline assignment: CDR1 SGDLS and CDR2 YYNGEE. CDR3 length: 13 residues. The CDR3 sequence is CASRDGGVGEQYF. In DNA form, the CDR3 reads TGTGCCAGCAGGGACGGGGGGGTGGGCGAGCAGTATTTT.

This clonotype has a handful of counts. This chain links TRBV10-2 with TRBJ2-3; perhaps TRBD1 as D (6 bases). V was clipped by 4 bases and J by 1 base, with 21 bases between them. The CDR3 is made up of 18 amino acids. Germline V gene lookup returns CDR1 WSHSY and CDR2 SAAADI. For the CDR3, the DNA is TGCGCCAGCAGTGGACCTATCGGGACACCCGAGCGCACAGATACGCAGTATTTT. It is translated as CASSGPIGTPERTDTQYF.

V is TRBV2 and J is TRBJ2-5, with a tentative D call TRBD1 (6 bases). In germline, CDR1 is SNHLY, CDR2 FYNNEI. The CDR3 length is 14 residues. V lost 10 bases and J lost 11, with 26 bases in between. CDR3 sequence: CATSRGARQNEQYF. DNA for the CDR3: TGTGCCACCAGCAGGGGCGCCAGGCAAAATGAGCAGTACTTC.

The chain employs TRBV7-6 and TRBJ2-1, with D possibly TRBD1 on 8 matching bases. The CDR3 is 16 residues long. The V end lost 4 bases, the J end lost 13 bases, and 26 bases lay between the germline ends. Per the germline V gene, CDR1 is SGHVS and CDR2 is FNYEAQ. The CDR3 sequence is CASSSTTGGEAFVQFF. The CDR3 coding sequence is TGTGCCAGCAGCTCCACTACAGGGGGGGAAGCTTTTGTTCAGTTCTTC.

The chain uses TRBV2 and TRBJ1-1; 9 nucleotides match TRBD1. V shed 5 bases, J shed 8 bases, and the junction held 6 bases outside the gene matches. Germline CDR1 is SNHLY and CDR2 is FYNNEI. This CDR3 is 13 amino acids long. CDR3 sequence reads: CASSTRDREEAFF. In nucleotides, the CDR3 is TGTGCCAGCAGTACTCGGGACAGGGAAGAAGCTTTCTTT. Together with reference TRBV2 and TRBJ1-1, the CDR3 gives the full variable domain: EPEVTQTPSHQVTQMGQEVILRCVPISNHLYFYWYRQILGQKVEFLVSFYNNEISEKSEIFDDQFSVERPDGSNFTLKIRSTKLEDSAMYFCASSTRDREEAFFGQGTRLTVV.

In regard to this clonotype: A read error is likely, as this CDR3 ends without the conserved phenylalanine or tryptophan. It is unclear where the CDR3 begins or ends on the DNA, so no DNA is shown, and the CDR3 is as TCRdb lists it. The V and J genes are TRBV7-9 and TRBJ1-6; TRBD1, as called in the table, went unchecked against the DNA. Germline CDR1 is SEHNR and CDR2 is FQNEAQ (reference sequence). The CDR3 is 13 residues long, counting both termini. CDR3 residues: CASSVAHNTKDPQ.

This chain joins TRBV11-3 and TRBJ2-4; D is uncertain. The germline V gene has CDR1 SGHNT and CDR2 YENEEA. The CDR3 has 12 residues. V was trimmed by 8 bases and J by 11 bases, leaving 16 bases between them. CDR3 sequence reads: CASGGDGNVQYF. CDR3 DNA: TGTGCCAGCGGCGGAGATGGGAACGTTCAGTACTTC.

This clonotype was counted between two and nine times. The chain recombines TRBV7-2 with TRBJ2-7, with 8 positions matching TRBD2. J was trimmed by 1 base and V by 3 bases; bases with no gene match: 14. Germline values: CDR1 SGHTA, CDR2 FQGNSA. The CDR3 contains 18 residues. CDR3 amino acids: CASSFAGGRDTLSYEQYV. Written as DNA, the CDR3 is TGTGCCAGCAGCTTTGCGGGAGGTCGCGATACGCTGTCCTACGAGCAGTACGTC.

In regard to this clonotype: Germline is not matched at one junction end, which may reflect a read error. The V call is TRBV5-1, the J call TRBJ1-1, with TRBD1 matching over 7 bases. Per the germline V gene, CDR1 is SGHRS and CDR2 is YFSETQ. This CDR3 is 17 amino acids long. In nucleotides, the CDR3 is TGTGCCAGCAGCCAGGGGGACCGACACGGAGGAAACACTGAAGCTTTCTTT. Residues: CASSQGDRHGGNTEAFF.

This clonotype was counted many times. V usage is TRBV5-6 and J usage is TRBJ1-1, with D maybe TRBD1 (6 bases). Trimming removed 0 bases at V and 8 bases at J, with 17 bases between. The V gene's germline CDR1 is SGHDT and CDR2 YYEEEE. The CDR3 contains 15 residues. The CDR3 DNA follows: TGTGCCAGCAGCTTGGTGGGGCGGGGCGACAGGGAAGCTTTCTTT. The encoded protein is CASSLVGRGDREAFF.

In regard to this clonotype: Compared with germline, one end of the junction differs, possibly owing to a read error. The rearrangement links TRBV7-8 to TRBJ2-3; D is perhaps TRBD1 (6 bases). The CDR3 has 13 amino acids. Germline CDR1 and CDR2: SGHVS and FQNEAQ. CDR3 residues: CASGLGGAANKQF. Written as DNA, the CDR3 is TGTGCCAGCGGCTTAGGGGGAGCTGCTAATAAGCAGTTT.

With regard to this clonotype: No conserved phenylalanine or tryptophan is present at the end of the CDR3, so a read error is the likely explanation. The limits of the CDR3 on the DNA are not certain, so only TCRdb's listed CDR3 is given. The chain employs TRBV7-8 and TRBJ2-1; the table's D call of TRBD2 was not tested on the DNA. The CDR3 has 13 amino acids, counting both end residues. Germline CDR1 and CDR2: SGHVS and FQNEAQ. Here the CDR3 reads CASSLAGVHDTLY.

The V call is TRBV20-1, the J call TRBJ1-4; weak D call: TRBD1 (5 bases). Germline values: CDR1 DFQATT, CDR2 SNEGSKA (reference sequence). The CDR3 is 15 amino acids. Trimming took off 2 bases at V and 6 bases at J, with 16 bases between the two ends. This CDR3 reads CSARRREDYDEKLFF. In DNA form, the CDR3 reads TGCAGTGCTAGACGCAGGGAGGACTATGATGAAAAACTGTTTTTT.

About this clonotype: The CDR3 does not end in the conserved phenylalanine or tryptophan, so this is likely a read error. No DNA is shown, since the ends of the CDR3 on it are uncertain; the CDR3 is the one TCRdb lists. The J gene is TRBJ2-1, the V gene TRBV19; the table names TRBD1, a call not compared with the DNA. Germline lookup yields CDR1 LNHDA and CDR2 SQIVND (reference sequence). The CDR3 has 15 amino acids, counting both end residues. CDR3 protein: CASSIGGGPTMSSFS.

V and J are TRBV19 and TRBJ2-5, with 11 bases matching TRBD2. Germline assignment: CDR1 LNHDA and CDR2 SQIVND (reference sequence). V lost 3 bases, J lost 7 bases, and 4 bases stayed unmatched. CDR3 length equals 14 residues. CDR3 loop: CASSITSGSGTQYF. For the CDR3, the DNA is TGTGCCAGTAGTATCACTAGCGGGAGCGGGACCCAGTACTTC.